This T cell receptor beta chain came from a study of cytomegalovirus exposure and HLA in healthy donors (dated by TCRdb to the late 2010s). Background for the entire study: According to an earlier analysis of around 600 of the donors, 150 million to 200 million T cells yielded 100 million or so unique TCR beta sequences and 276 Gb of sequence data. Typing coverage varied by locus: 629-630 donors for A, B, C, DRB1 and DQB1; approximately 500 for DQA1; more than 600 for DPA1; around 490 for DPB1. In a later analysis, previously published TCR beta repertoires from several hundred donors were re-analyzed and high-resolution HLA genotyping was added so that TCR occurrence patterns could be studied. The study aimed to test whether signatures of past pathogen exposure could be identified by cataloging public T cell receptors. The later analysis used no new phenotypic data to find candidate immune exposures, relying instead on TCR beta sequences and their occurrence across donors. A later genetic analysis took genome-wide SNP genotypes for about 55% of the roughly 670 donors and used that subset as a discovery cohort. Donor age, sex, ethnicity and CMV serostatus were compiled alongside the repertoire data. Among about 370 genotyped donors of the cohort, an average of roughly 230,000 unique TCR beta nucleotide sequences was sequenced per donor, of which 15% to 20% were non-productive. In addition to the first cohort of 666 subjects, a separate validation cohort of approximately 110 different subjects was used. Both class I and class II loci were covered by HLA typing, at four-digit resolution. To predict cytomegalovirus infection status, the study combined high-throughput TCR immunosequencing, statistical association of individual TCRs with disease status, and machine learning. In an earlier analysis of around 540 of the donors, high-throughput TCR beta sequencing was used to judge whether each TCR beta V gene segment behaved as functional or pseudogenic. The study profiled the T cell repertoires of around 700 subjects by immunosequencing and related them to cytomegalovirus serostatus. About 300 gigabases of sequencing data and around 87 million unique TCR sequences were included in an early release covering several hundred HLA-typed donors. A handful of DR-DQ haplotypes were handled as single units for association and clustering because linkage in the cohort was strong. Among the roughly 390 genotyped donors, about 85% belonged to the genetic ancestry cluster associated with self-reported Caucasian donors. All discovery cohort repertoires had been generated on a single sequencing platform. General study outcomes and caveats: The classifier was reported to diagnose cytomegalovirus status with high specificity and sensitivity in both the original and validation cohorts. An association between a missense DCLRE1C variant and V-gene and J-gene trimming of TCR beta chains was found in a later genetic analysis and replicated in an independent cohort. Some IMGT-functional V segments, including TRBV6-2 and TRBV6-3, could not be distinguished by the 87-base-pair reads and were therefore excluded. Most CMV-associated TCR beta chains appeared to be HLA-restricted in a later analysis, and the HLA associations seemed to be driven largely by CMV exposure. It was suggested by the authors that the approach could potentially be generalized to other disease states and immunological phenotypes. Most TCR sequences were observed very rarely across donors, whereas some public TCRs were present in many individuals. In a later analysis, HLA-associated TCR beta chains were found to be more clonally expanded and to have lower generation probabilities than equally common non-associated chains. The study listed 164 TCR beta chains as associated with cytomegalovirus. Strong co-occurrence of HLA alleles, especially DR and DQ, made assigning TCR associations to individual alleles difficult. Correlated functional status among segregating V segments might reflect linkage disequilibrium, but an unknown experimental factor could not be ruled out. A later analysis found that TCR association rates varied across HLA loci, with DRB1 alleles showing the most associated TCRs and HLA-C alleles the fewest. A later analysis associated about 18,000 TCR beta sequences with specific HLA alleles at a false discovery rate of 0.05. Only TCR beta chains were sequenced in this cohort, and the absence of alpha or paired-chain data limited detectable features. In an earlier analysis of over 550 of the donors, most TCR beta V segments were observed in productive rearrangements about 87% or about 30% of the time, broadly matching IMGT annotations. Roughly uniform sequencing depth across donors was assumed in presence/absence analyses, although this assumption may not hold. In vitro tests confirmed that three of the cytomegalovirus-associated TCR beta chains recognize cytomegalovirus antigens. Because counts were too low, about 17 rarely observed V segments, including chromosome 9 orphons, were excluded from the earlier analysis of fewer than 650 of the donors. According to a later analysis, parvovirus B19, influenza, CMV and Epstein-Barr virus appeared linked to several top co-occurrence clusters. The sequencing pipeline was judged likely to have produced a cluster of highly shared sequence variants as a technical artifact. Because HLA typing was unavailable for some donors at each locus, only the typed subset was used in association tests. A further reported finding was that TCR beta sequences accurately predicted the HLA-A and HLA-B alleles for most subjects in the first cohort. According to a later genetic analysis, donors in an Asian-associated ancestry cluster had fewer N-insertions in productive TCRs than the approximately 700-donor mean. For the cohort, immune exposure information was limited to CMV serostatus.

The cohort comprised fewer than 750 healthy bone marrow donors. All cohort members were sampled while nominally healthy, although unrecorded immune exposures were likely present. The donor tested CMV seropositive and was one of the 289 seropositive cohort members. Each donor provided a peripheral blood sample, and peripheral blood mononuclear cells were used for TCR beta sequencing. Genomic DNA extraction from the blood cell samples was performed with the Qiagen DNeasy Blood Extraction Kit. Sequences SGDLS (CDR1) and YYNGEE (CDR2) are obtained from the germline V gene. V loses 4 bases at its end and J loses 5 bases; junction bases beyond the gene matches: 10. Measured from the cysteine to the phenylalanine, the CDR3 is 17 residues long. Of all the DNA, just the CDR3 is kept, 51 bases in frame from base 1. Concerning this clone: The target of this receptor is not known. Base-call qualities are not available, and no considerably larger clone is one nucleotide away.

The library relied on the immunoSEQ multiplex PCR assay. The multiplex PCR relied on a mix of 60 forward primers for TCR Vbeta segments and 13 reverse primers for TCR Jbeta segments. A multiplex PCR assay on genomic DNA amplified the CDR3 region of rearranged TCR beta genes. The Illumina HiSeq System was used to sequence the amplified TCR beta libraries as 87-base-pair reads. The study's processing was this. A later analysis tallied roughly 76 million unique TCR beta chains across the approximately 670 repertoires, and about 10 million of those chains were shared by two or more donors. Raw reads were error-corrected and collapsed into unique sequences by a nearest-neighbor algorithm in which closely related sequences were merged to remove PCR and sequencing errors. CDR3 sequences were aligned to IMGT reference sequences to assign V, D and J gene segments. For a sequence to be retained, at least a six-nucleotide match to both a V gene segment and a J gene segment was required. A rearrangement was called productive if the CDR3 had no stop codons and remained in frame with V and J, and every other rearrangement was called non-productive. CDR3 was defined by IMGT convention, running from the second conserved V-encoded cysteine to the conserved J-encoded phenylalanine. The earlier analysis of about 590 of the donors excluded sequences that lacked an unambiguous match to a single V gene segment. An earlier analysis of 587 of the donors classified V segments as functional when productive rearrangements were above 56.7% and as segregating when the standard deviation between donors was above 5%. To diagnose cytomegalovirus status from the catalog of TCR beta chain sequences, a statistical classification framework was built. In a later analysis, V and J genes were assigned by comparing TCR nucleotide sequences against IMGT/GENE-DB human TR gene sequences. The TCRdist pipeline was used in a later analysis to assign CDR3 sequences and most-parsimonious VDJ recombination scenarios. In a later analysis, each TCR beta chain was defined by its CDR3 amino acid sequence together with its V-gene family, and reads lacking a unique V-gene family were excluded. As a way to deal with suspected cross-contamination and a sequencing artifact, a later analysis dropped 640 or so nucleotide sequences that were highly shared and had low generation probability. In a later analysis, a clonal expansion index for each public chain was calculated from normalized within-repertoire ranks of inferred template counts. A later analysis computed generation probabilities with a VDJ recombination model fitted to out-of-frame rearrangements, and checked the results against IGoR. In a later analysis, hypergeometric tests were used to score TCR-TCR, TCR-HLA and TCR-CMV co-occurrence, with a repertoire-size bias correction applied to TCR pairs. In a later analysis, false discovery rates were estimated by permuting HLA or CMV assignments 20 times. In a later analysis, co-occurring TCRs were grouped with DBSCAN, and TCRdist sequence similarity was added when clustering was performed within HLA-allele-positive subsets. Co-occurrence clustering excluded repertoires with fewer than 30,000 or more than 120,000 public chains, plus five with anomalous nucleotide sharing. TCRdb limited this immuneACCESS table to in-frame rearrangements with V and J called. A share of clones is missing; checked studies link under half to unresolved V genes, and the rest is unexplained. V and J calls plus clone size are reproduced from that table; the DNA served to infer D and trimming. In this sample the table shows around 80,000 clones, about 68% of which occur a single time. The ten largest clones capture roughly 9% of the sample.

The TCR was taken from a man aged 35-49 years in good health and CMV-seropositive. This chain is built from TRBV9 and TRBJ1-6, and 9 junction bases match TRBD1. Specimen: PBMCs. The sequenced DNA: TGTGCCAGCAGCCCGTACAGGGGGCCCGGCGATAATTCACCCCTCCACTTT. This is translated as CASSPYRGPGDNSPLHF.